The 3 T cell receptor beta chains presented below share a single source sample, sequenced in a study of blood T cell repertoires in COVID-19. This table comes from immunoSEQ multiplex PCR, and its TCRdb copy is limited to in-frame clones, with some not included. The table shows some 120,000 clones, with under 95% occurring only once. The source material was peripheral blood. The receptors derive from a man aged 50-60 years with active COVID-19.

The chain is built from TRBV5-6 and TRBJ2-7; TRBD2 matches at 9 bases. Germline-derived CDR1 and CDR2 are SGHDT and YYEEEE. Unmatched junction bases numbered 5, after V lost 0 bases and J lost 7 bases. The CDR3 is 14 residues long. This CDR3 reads CASSLGGRVFEQYV. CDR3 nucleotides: TGTGCCAGCAGCTTGGGCGGGAGGGTTTTTGAGCAGTACGTC.

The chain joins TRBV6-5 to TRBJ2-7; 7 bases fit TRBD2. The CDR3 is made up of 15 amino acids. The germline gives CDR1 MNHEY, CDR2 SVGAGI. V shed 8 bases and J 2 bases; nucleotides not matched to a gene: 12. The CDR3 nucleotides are TGTGCCAGCCTTAAGGGACTACTCCAAGCCTACGAGCAGTACTTC. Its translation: CASLKGLLQAYEQYF.

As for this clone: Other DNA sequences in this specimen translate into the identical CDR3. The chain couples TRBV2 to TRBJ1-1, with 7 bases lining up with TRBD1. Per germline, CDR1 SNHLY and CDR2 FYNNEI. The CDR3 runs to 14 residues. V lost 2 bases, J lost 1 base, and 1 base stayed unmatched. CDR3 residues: CASSERQGNTEAFF. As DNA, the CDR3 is TGTGCCAGCAGTGAACGACAGGGGAACACTGAAGCTTTCTTT.